This is a list of T cell receptor beta chains from one sample in a study of PD-1 blockade in classical Hodgkin lymphoma. Clones were read by immunoSEQ multiplex PCR, and TCRdb kept only the in-frame ones, dropping some. The sample consists of around 58,000 clones, roughly 90% of them appearing once. This specimen was peripheral blood mononuclear cells (PBMCs), taken at baseline. The receptors were sampled from a human donor with classical Hodgkin lymphoma. Each CDR3 is given with its conserved first and last residue. Each record gives: V gene, D gene, J gene, clone size, CDR3 DNA, CDR3 protein. D genes are given only for firm matches. Some rows mark clone size as missing; the rest say once, few, many or name a class of expanded clone.

TRBV2	-	TRBJ2-7	once	TGTGCCAGCAGTCAGGTCGGCTTCCTCTACGAGCAGTACTTC	CASSQVGFLYEQYF
TRBV7-6	-	TRBJ1-1	-	TGTGCCAGCAGCTTGGACACGCTGAACACTGAAGCTTTCTTT	CASSLDTLNTEAFF
TRBV7-3	-	TRBJ2-5	-	TGTGCCAGCAGCCGAAATATCCAAGAGACCCAGTACTTC	CASSRNIQETQYF
TRBV5-1	-	TRBJ1-4	-	TGCGCCAGCAGCTTTGACAGCCTAACAACTAATGAAAAACTGTTTTTT	CASSFDSLTTNEKLFF
TRBV2	-	TRBJ1-1	-	TGTGCCAGCAGTGAAGGGTTGAACACTGAAGCTTTCTTT	CASSEGLNTEAFF
TRBV7-7	-	TRBJ1-6	few	TGTGCTAGCAGCTTGGGGAGTTCTTCACCCCTCCACTTT	CASSLGSSSPLHF
TRBV7-8	-	TRBJ1-5	-	TGTGCCAGCAGCACTCTAAATCAGCCCCAGCATTTT	CASSTLNQPQHF
TRBV28	-	TRBJ1-3	-	TGTGCCAGCAGTTTAGGATACTCTGGAAACACCATATATTTT	CASSLGYSGNTIYF
TRBV18	TRBD2	TRBJ2-2	-	TGTGCCAGCTCATCGGGGAGGGCCGGGGAGCTGTTTTTT	CASSSGRAGELFF
TRBV28	TRBD2	TRBJ2-7	-	TGTGCCAGCAGCTTCCCCAGGGAGGGCTACGAGCAGTACTTC	CASSFPREGYEQYF
TRBV2	-	TRBJ2-2	-	TGTGCCAGCAGGCGGACGGATCTCGGGGAGCTGTTTTTT	CASRRTDLGELFF
TRBV6-5	TRBD2	TRBJ2-1	-	TGTGCCAGCAGTTACGTCCCTAGCGGGGGTGATGAGCAGTTCTTC	CASSYVPSGGDEQFF
TRBV4-1	-	TRBJ2-1	-	TGCGCCAGCAGCCAAGGTCAGGGCTTGATCAATGAGCAGTTCTTC	CASSQGQGLINEQFF
TRBV7-6	TRBD1	TRBJ2-7	-	TGTGCCAGCAGATTGGACAGGGAAGCTTTGTACGAGCAGTACTTC	CASRLDREALYEQYF
TRBV18	-	TRBJ2-2	few	TGTGCCAGCTCACTTCCGGGACCTAGAAACACCGGGGAGCTGTTTTTT	CASSLPGPRNTGELFF
TRBV28	-	TRBJ2-7	-	TGTGCCAGCAGTGTGAGTCCCACACCGCAGCAGTACTTC	CASSVSPTPQQYF
TRBV7-6	-	TRBJ2-7	-	TGTGCCAGCAGCTTAGAAGGCCAGGGCGGTTCCTACGAGCAGTACTTC	CASSLEGQGGSYEQYF
TRBV4-1	TRBD1	TRBJ1-6	-	TGCGCCAGCAGCCCCATGGGACAGGGTAATTCACCCCTCCACTTT	CASSPMGQGNSPLHF